The 12 T cell receptor beta chains below were found in one sample sequenced in a study of T cells after yellow fever vaccination. TCRdb ran MiXCR on the 5' RACE reads and lists one entry per CDR3 protein. The sample shows 320,000 or so distinct CDR3 sequences, about 8.3% of them seen only once. The material was PBMCs, obtained about 41 days after the first yellow fever vaccination. Source of these receptors: a young man who received the YFV17D yellow fever vaccine.

The rearrangement joins TRBV4-1 to TRBJ1-5; possible D gene TRBD1, 5 bases. Trimming shortened V by 4 bases and J by 2 bases, and 9 bases separated the two germline ends. Germline CDR1 MGHRA, CDR2 YSYEKL. The CDR3 is 14 amino acids. The DNA for the CDR3 is TGCGCCAGCAGCCCCGAGACAGGCAATCAGCCCCAGCATTTT. It yields the protein CASSPETGNQPQHF.

This clonotype was found a few times. The chain's CDR3 is CASSGGGNWVNEQFF. The CDR3 DNA sequence: TGTGCCAGCAGCGGGGGTGGGAATTGGGTCAATGAGCAGTTCTTC. The V and J genes are TRBV5-4 and TRBJ2-1; TRBD1 or TRBD2 may be the D gene (5 bases each). The V gene lost 4 bases and the J gene lost 6 bases, with 17 bases spanning the gap. Germline V lookup: CDR1 SGHNT, CDR2 YYREEE (reference sequence). This CDR3 contains 15 residues.

This clonotype was seen ten or more times. This chain joins TRBV11-2 and TRBJ2-5; D is undetermined. Per germline, CDR1 SGHAT and CDR2 FQNNGV. The CDR3 totals 12 residues. Trimming pared 2 bases from V and 4 bases from J, leaving 5 bases between. Here the CDR3 reads CASSLILETQYF. Written as DNA, the CDR3 is TGTGCCAGCAGCTTAATATTAGAGACCCAGTACTTC.

V usage is TRBV20-1 and J usage is TRBJ2-5; 7 nucleotides align to TRBD1. Trimming removed 3 bases from V and 9 bases from J; junction bases left unmatched: 10. The CDR3 length is 13 residues. Germline CDR1 DFQATT, CDR2 SNEGSKA (reference sequence). This CDR3 is CSARGDSYGAQYF. The CDR3 region has the DNA TGCAGTGCTAGGGGGGACAGCTATGGGGCCCAGTACTTC.

Ten or more counts support this clonotype. The chain joins TRBV20-1 to TRBJ1-2, with 8 bases fitting TRBD1. With 0 bases clipped from V and 4 bases from J, the junction kept 10 bases outside the gene matches. CDR3 length equals 16 residues. CDR1 DFQATT and CDR2 SNEGSKA come from the germline V gene (reference sequence). CDR3 in amino acids: CSARDVSGGQAYGYTF. Written as DNA, the CDR3 is TGCAGTGCTAGAGATGTGAGCGGGGGACAGGCCTATGGCTACACCTTC.

There are a few counts of this clonotype. This chain uses TRBV7-8 with TRBJ2-3; D is possibly TRBD1 (5 bases). The J call may be mistaken, given a closer DNA end match to TRBJ1-5. The CDR3 runs to 16 residues. The germline V gene has CDR1 SGHVS and CDR2 FQNEAQ. DNA of the CDR3: TGTGCCAGCAGCTTAGTGGGGCTAGCGACCCCAGATACGCAGCATTTT. Amino acids: CASSLVGLATPDTQHF.

This clonotype appeared many times. The J gene is TRBJ2-3, the V gene TRBV5-4, with D possibly matching TRBD2 (5 bases). Germline V CDR1 and CDR2: SGHNT, YYREEE (reference sequence). This CDR3 is built from 14 residues. Trimming removed 2 bases from V and 5 bases from J, with 12 bases in between. The chain's CDR3 is CASSFTGSGDTQYF. The CDR3 DNA reads TGTGCCAGCAGCTTCACGGGGAGTGGAGATACGCAGTATTTT.

The chain combines TRBV5-1 with TRBJ2-2; TRBD1 agrees at 7 bases. The ends lost 3 bases at V and 5 bases at J; junction bases unmatched: 7. This CDR3 region has 15 residues. Germline CDR1 SGHRS, CDR2 YFSETQ. This CDR3 is CASSSTGKATGELFF. The CDR3 DNA reads as TGCGCCAGCAGCTCGACAGGGAAGGCGACCGGGGAGCTGTTTTTT.

This clonotype was recorded a few times. The chain is built from TRBV27 and TRBJ1-2; D call uncertain. The germline CDR1 and CDR2 sequences are MNHEY and SMNVEV (reference sequence). V lost 6 bases, J lost 4 bases, and 15 bases lay in between. This CDR3 has 14 residues. The CDR3 sequence: CASSSIGDSYGYTF. CDR3 sequence (DNA): TGTGCCAGCAGCTCTATCGGTGACTCCTATGGCTACACCTTC.

This clonotype showed up just a few times. The gene calls are TRBV20-1 and TRBJ2-7; either TRBD1 or TRBD2 may fit D (5 bases each). The V gene's germline CDR1 is DFQATT and CDR2 SNEGSKA (reference sequence). This CDR3 region has 13 residues. V lost 6 bases, J lost 4 bases, and 16 bases lay in between. CDR3 DNA sequence: TGCAGTGCCGAAGCCGGGACGGATTACGAGCAGTACGTC. It yields the protein CSAEAGTDYEQYV.

In this sample, this clonotype turned up a few times. The V gene is TRBV5-1, the J gene TRBJ1-5; 9 bases map to TRBD1. There are 15 residues in the CDR3. The germline V gene has CDR1 SGHRS and CDR2 YFSETQ. The V segment lost 4 bases and the J segment 1 base; nucleotides outside the gene matches: 3. The CDR3 DNA follows: TGCGCCAGCAGCCGGACAGGGGCGAGCAATCAGCCCCAGCATTTT. Translation: CASSRTGASNQPQHF.

This clonotype was seen at least ten times. The chain recombines TRBV6-2 or TRBV6-3 with TRBJ2-7; TRBD2 matches 7 bases. The V gene end was trimmed by 0 bases and the J gene end by 0 bases; junction bases not matched to a gene: 8. The length of the CDR3 is 17 residues. CDR1 is MNHEY, CDR2 SVGEGT, per germline. The CDR3 DNA reads TGTGCCAGCAGTTACTCTCCCGGGCGGGGGTTCTCCTACGAGCAGTACTTC. Protein sequence: CASSYSPGRGFSYEQYF.